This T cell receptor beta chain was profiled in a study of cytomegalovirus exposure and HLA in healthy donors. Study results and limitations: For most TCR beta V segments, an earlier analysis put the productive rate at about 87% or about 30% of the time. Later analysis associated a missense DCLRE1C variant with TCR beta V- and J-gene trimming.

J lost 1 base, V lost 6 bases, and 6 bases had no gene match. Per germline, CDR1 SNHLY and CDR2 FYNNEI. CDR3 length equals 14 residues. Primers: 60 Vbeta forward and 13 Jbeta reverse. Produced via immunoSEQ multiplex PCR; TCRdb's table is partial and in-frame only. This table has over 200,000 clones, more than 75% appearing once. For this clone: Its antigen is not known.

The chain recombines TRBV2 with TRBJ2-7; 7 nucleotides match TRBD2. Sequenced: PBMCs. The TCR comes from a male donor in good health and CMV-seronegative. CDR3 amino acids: CASRILASSYEQYF. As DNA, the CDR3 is TGTGCCAGCAGAATACTAGCGTCGTCCTACGAGCAGTACTTC.